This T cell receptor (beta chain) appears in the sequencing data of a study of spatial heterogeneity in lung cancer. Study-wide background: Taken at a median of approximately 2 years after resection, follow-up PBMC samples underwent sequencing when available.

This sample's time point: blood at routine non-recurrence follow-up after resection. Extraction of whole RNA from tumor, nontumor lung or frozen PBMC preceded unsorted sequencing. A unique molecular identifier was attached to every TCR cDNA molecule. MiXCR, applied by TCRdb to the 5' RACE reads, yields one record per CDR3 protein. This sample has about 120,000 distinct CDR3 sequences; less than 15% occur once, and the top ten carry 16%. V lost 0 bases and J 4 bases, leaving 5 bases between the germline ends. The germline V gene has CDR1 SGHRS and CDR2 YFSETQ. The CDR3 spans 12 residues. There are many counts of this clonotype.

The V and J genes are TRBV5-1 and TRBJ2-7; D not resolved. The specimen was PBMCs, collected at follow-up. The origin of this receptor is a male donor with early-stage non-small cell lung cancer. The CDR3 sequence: CASSLEGYEQYF. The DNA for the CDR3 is TGCGCCAGCAGCTTGGAAGGGTACGAGCAGTACTTC.